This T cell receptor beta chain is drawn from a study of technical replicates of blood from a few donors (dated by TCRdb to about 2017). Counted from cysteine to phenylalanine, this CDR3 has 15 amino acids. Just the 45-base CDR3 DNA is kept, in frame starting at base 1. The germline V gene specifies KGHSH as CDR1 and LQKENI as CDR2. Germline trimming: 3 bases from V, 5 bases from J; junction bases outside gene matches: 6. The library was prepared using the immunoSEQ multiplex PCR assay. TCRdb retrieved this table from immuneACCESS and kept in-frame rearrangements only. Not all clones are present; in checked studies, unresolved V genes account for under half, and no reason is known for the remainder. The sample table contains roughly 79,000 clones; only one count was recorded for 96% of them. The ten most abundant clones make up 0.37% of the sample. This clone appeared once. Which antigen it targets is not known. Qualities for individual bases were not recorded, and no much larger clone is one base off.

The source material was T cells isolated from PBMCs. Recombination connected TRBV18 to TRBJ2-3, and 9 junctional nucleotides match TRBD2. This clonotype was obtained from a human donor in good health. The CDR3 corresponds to CASSPLTREGDTQYF. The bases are TGTGCCAGCTCACCCCTCACGCGGGAGGGAGATACGCAGTATTTT.